The T cell receptor (beta chain) described here comes from a study of CXCR3-negative and CXCR3-positive naive CD8 T cells. Points from the study as a whole: CXCR3-positive naive cells had TRB CDR3s that were more hydrophobic than CXCR3-negative naive cells had.

Looked up from germline, CDR1 is MDHEN and CDR2 is SYDVKM. CDR3 length equals 12 residues. UMI-labeled TRB cDNA libraries were prepared by 5' RACE. TCRdb reprocessed the 5' RACE reads and keeps a single row for each CDR3 protein, giving no DNA. The ten top clones account for 0.71%, within a sample of around 65,000 distinct CDR3 sequences. Comment on this clonotype: Its specificity is unknown.

The specimen sequenced was naive CXCR3+ CD8+ T cells from blood. Subset reported: CD45RO-CCR7+CD27+CD95- naive CD8+ T cells expressing CXCR3 (TNR3+). The clonotype was recovered from a human donor in good health. Some clones in this sample may be carry-over from other donors' samples. The rearrangement links TRBV28 to TRBJ2-1. The CDR3 reads CASSPNYNEQFF.